This entry lists 6 T cell receptor beta chains sequenced from one sample in a study of T cells in Graves' hyperthyroidism and ophthalmopathy. Researchers took RNA transcripts and amplified the TCR beta CDR3 regions from them. HTBI primers drove first-round RT-PCR of the TCR CDR3. MiXCR, applied by TCRdb to the multiplex PCR reads, yields one record per CDR3 protein. The repertoire consists of some 600,000 distinct CDR3 sequences, with about 14% occurring once and the leading ten covering less than 6%. Sequencing was performed on blood. The receptors were sampled from a woman in her 30s with Graves' hyperthyroidism that later progressed to Graves' ophthalmopathy.

This clonotype was counted ten times or more. The V and J genes are TRBV20-1 and TRBJ1-1; TRBD1 is a possible D gene (5 bases). Germline values: CDR1 DFQATT, CDR2 SNEGSKA (reference sequence). The CDR3 has 12 residues. The ends were cut back, 6 bases at V and 4 bases at J, with 12 bases in the middle. CDR3 region: CSAGDAATEAFF. The DNA of the CDR3 is TGCAGTGCCGGGGACGCCGCCACTGAAGCTTTCTTT.

This clonotype was picked up many times. V gene TRBV10-2 combines with J gene TRBJ1-5; 7 nucleotides match TRBD1. After removal of 8 bases from V and 2 bases from J, the junction contained 9 bases not matched to a gene. Germline lookup yields CDR1 WSHSY and CDR2 SAAADI. The CDR3 has 15 amino acids. CDR3 in amino acids: CASGQTGIGNQPQHF. The CDR3 coding sequence is TGCGCCAGCGGGCAGACAGGGATCGGCAATCAGCCCCAGCATTTT.

The chain combines TRBV28 with TRBJ1-4, with D unresolved. This CDR3 is built from 15 residues. The germline V and J ends were trimmed by 8 bases and 3 bases, with 16 bases remaining between them. Per the germline V gene, CDR1 is MDHEN and CDR2 is SYDVKM. CDR3 nucleotide sequence: TGTGCCAGCCCCTTATCCCGCACAGCTAATGAAAAACTGTTTTTT. Translating it yields CASPLSRTANEKLFF.

This clonotype was observed at least ten times. This chain joins TRBV28 and TRBJ2-4, with 7 bases lining up with TRBD2. In germline, CDR1 is MDHEN, CDR2 SYDVKM. The CDR3 sequence is 12 residues long. J was trimmed by 15 bases and V by 3 bases; bases with no gene match: 8. This chain's CDR3 is CASSFSGGTLYF. Written as DNA, the CDR3 is TGTGCCAGCAGTTTCTCCGGGGGGACGTTGTACTTC.

In this sample, this clonotype turned up many times. This chain connects TRBV12-3 or TRBV12-4 to TRBJ2-7, with D possibly TRBD2 on 6 matching bases. The V end lost 4 bases, the J end lost 2 bases, and 21 bases lay between the germline ends. The CDR3 contains 17 residues. Here the CDR3 DNA reads TGTGCCAGCAGTTCCTACCCCGTCGGAGGGCGGACCTACGAGCAGTACTTC. Translating gives CASSSYPVGGRTYEQYF.

This clonotype appeared many times. J is TRBJ2-7 and V is TRBV7-9; a possible D gene is TRBD1 (5 bases). The V end lost 2 bases, the J end lost 3 bases, and 14 bases lay between the germline ends. This CDR3 is 15 amino acids long. Per germline, CDR1 SEHNR and CDR2 FQNEAQ (reference sequence). CDR3 in amino acids: CASSLIGHLIYEQYF. CDR3 sequence (DNA): TGTGCCAGCAGCTTAATTGGACACCTAATCTACGAGCAGTACTTC.